The 25 T cell receptor beta chains below come from one sample, sequenced in a study of blood T cell repertoires in COVID-19. Measured with immunoSEQ multiplex PCR; TCRdb has only the in-frame clones, and not every one. The table has 150,000 to 200,000 clones, approximately 88% seen once. Sequences were obtained from PBMCs or T cells enriched from blood (not recorded which). The receptors shown here come from a woman aged 60-75 years who had recovered from COVID-19.

The chain joins TRBV6-1 to TRBJ2-2, with 9 nucleotides matching TRBD1. Germline lookup yields CDR1 MNHNS and CDR2 SASEGT. The length of the CDR3 is 15 residues. Losses at the gene ends were 5 bases for V and 8 bases for J; bases not matched to a gene: 9. CDR3 DNA sequence: TGTGCCAGCAGTCCGCCGGACAGGGGAAAAGGGGAGCTGTTTTTT. It codes for CASSPPDRGKGELFF.

This rearrangement joins TRBV6-5 to TRBJ2-1; 9 bases line up with TRBD2. The length of the CDR3 is 13 residues. CDR1 and CDR2 (germline): MNHEY, SVGAGI. With 11 bases clipped from V and 7 bases from J, the junction kept 9 bases outside the gene matches. In nucleotides, the CDR3 is TGTGCCTCTGGTTTTAGCGGGGGAAATGAGCAGTTCTTC. Protein sequence: CASGFSGGNEQFF.

Of note for this clone: One end of the junction varies from germline; a read error may be responsible. This rearrangement joins TRBV7-2 to TRBJ1-1; D call uncertain. CDR1 and CDR2 from the germline V gene are SGHTA and FQGNSA. This CDR3 has 14 amino acids. The CDR3 DNA sequence: TGTGCCAGCACCTTAACGGTCAGGACGCGGGGAGCTTTCTTT. This encodes CASTLTVRTRGAFF.

The chain combines TRBV27 with TRBJ2-1; 8 bases fit TRBD1. This CDR3 spans 18 amino acids. The V gene's germline CDR1 is MNHEY and CDR2 SMNVEV (reference sequence). V was pared by 2 bases and J by 5 bases, with 14 bases of the junction left unmatched. The CDR3 protein is CASSLRGDPTGEDNEQFF. The CDR3 DNA sequence: TGTGCCAGCAGTTTAAGGGGGGACCCGACAGGGGAGGACAATGAGCAGTTCTTC.

This rearrangement joins TRBV20-1 to TRBJ2-1, with 8 positions matching TRBD2. In germline, CDR1 is DFQATT, CDR2 SNEGSKA (reference sequence). The CDR3 length is 14 residues. J lost 13 bases, V lost 3 bases, and 14 bases had no gene match. CDR3 amino acids: CSASEAASGRGQFF. CDR3 coding DNA: TGCAGTGCTAGTGAAGCGGCGAGCGGGAGAGGTCAGTTCTTC.

The V and J genes are TRBV12-3 or TRBV12-4 and TRBJ2-5; 7 bases fit TRBD1. The CDR3 runs to 13 residues. Trimming at V came to 7 bases and at J to 1 base, leaving 3 bases not matched to a gene. CDR3 amino acids: CASNNRGQETQYF. The CDR3 DNA follows: TGTGCCAGCAACAACAGGGGCCAAGAGACCCAGTACTTC.

The J gene is TRBJ1-3, the V gene TRBV7-9; D is unresolved. CDR3 size: 15 residues. Per the germline V gene, CDR1 is SEHNR and CDR2 is FQNEAQ (reference sequence). Between the trimmed V and J ends, which lost 2 bases and 0 bases, there was a span of 8 bases. In DNA form, the CDR3 reads TGTGCCAGCAGCTTAAACCAGAACTCTGGAAACACCATATATTTT. This sequence encodes CASSLNQNSGNTIYF.

The chain's CDR3 is CASSSGQPEAEAFF. The CDR3 region has the DNA TGCGCCAGCAGCTCTGGCCAGCCGGAGGCTGAAGCTTTCTTT. The chain joins TRBV5-1 to TRBJ1-1; D unclear. The germline V gene has CDR1 SGHRS and CDR2 YFSETQ. The CDR3 totals 14 residues. Trimming stripped 3 bases from V and 6 bases from J, with 15 bases between.

A single count supports this clone. This chain uses TRBV5-1 with TRBJ2-5; weak D call: TRBD2 (5 bases). The CDR3 is 16 amino acids. V was clipped by 0 bases and J by 4 bases, with 16 bases between them. Per germline, CDR1 SGHRS and CDR2 YFSETQ. DNA of the CDR3: TGCGCCAGCAGCTTGGGCAGACGAGGGTTCGGAGAGACCCAGTACTTC. This sequence encodes CASSLGRRGFGETQYF.

The CDR3 sequence is CASSPGSHEETQYF. In DNA form, the CDR3 reads TGCGCCAGCAGCCCGGGGTCCCACGAAGAGACCCAGTACTTC. The genes are TRBV5-1 and TRBJ2-5; D is perhaps TRBD2 (5 bases). V lost 4 bases, J lost 3 bases, and 13 bases lay in between. The CDR3 sequence is 14 residues long. CDR1 and CDR2 (germline): SGHRS, YFSETQ.

The chain employs TRBV6-1 and TRBJ2-2; D ambiguous. There are 15 residues in the CDR3. Trimming left V 2 bases short and J 5 bases short, with 12 bases between. Per the germline V gene, CDR1 is MNHNS and CDR2 is SASEGT. This CDR3 reads CASSEYPFGTGELFF. DNA for the CDR3: TGTGCCAGCAGTGAATACCCTTTCGGGACCGGGGAGCTGTTTTTT.

The chain has TRBV24-1 and TRBJ1-2, with D possibly matching TRBD1 (5 bases). The germline V and J ends were trimmed by 4 bases and 3 bases, with 23 bases remaining between them. The CDR3 is 18 amino acids. The germline CDR1 and CDR2 sequences are KGHDR and SFDVKD. CDR3: CATSDSGAFVQGDYGYTF. CDR3 coding DNA: TGTGCCACCAGTGACTCCGGTGCATTCGTGCAGGGCGACTATGGCTACACCTTC.

Regarding this clone: An end of the junction does not agree with germline; a read error may underlie this. The V gene is TRBV7-9, the J gene TRBJ2-7, with 7 bases lining up with TRBD1. Germline V lookup: CDR1 SEHNR, CDR2 FQNEAQ (reference sequence). The CDR3 is 10 amino acids. The CDR3, as DNA: TGTGCCAGCAGCACCAGGGACAGTGATTTC. This encodes CASSTRDSDF.

The gene calls are TRBV12-1 and TRBJ2-1; no check of the table's D call, TRBD1, against the DNA was made. TRBV12-1 is annotated as a pseudogene. The CDR3 has 16 amino acids. The CDR3 here is CASSFTPDTTYNEQFF. The CDR3 DNA reads TGTGCCAGCAGCTTTACCCCGGACACTACCTACAATGAGCAGTTCTTC.

The rearrangement joins TRBV10-1 to TRBJ2-3; a weak D match, TRBD2 (6 bases). CDR1 is WNHNN and CDR2 is SYGVQD in the germline V gene (reference sequence). Trimming took 6 bases from V and 1 from J, leaving 8 bases between them. There are 13 residues in the CDR3. The CDR3, as DNA: TGCGCCAGCAGACCGGGGGGCACAGATACGCAGTATTTT. Translating gives CASRPGGTDTQYF.

The rearrangement joins TRBV18 to TRBJ1-1; no reliable D call. Germline values: CDR1 KGHSH, CDR2 LQKENI. V shed 2 bases and J shed 8 bases, with 9 bases lying between them. The CDR3 is 12 residues long. Here the CDR3 reads CASSPGSWEAFF. The CDR3, as DNA: TGTGCCAGCTCACCAGGGAGTTGGGAAGCTTTCTTT. Looking up the rest from reference TRBV18 and TRBJ1-1 gives the full variable domain: NAGVMQNPRHLVRRRGQEARLRCSPMKGHSHVYWYRQLPEEGLKFMVYLQKENIIDESGMPKERFSAEFPKEGPSILRIQQVVRGDSAAYFCASSPGSWEAFFGQGTRLTVV.

V gene TRBV7-2 combines with J gene TRBJ1-3; D is ambiguous. V lost 2 bases, J lost 2 bases, and 10 bases lay in between. The CDR3 sequence is 15 residues long. Germline CDR1 SGHTA, CDR2 FQGNSA. The CDR3 coding sequence is TGTGCCAGCAGCTTAATGGGGAGGGCTGGAAACACCATATATTTT. It is translated as CASSLMGRAGNTIYF. The variable domain in full, completed from reference TRBV7-2 and TRBJ1-3, reads GAGVSQSPSNKVTEKGKDVELRCDPISGHTALYWYRQSLGQGLEFLIYFQGNSAPDKSGLPSDRFSAERTGGSVSTLTIQRTQQEDSAVYLCASSLMGRAGNTIYFGEGSWLTVV.

The V gene is TRBV3-1 (or the pseudogene TRBV3-2), the J gene TRBJ1-1; D is ambiguous. The CDR3 covers 12 residues. CDR1 and CDR2 from the germline V gene are LGHDT and YNNKEL (reference sequence). The V and J ends lost 2 bases and 3 bases respectively, with 4 bases between them. The DNA for the CDR3 is TGTGCCAGCAGCCAACCTGACACTGAAGCTTTCTTT. The encoded protein is CASSQPDTEAFF.

The V gene is TRBV5-1, the J gene TRBJ2-1, with 11 bases fitting TRBD2. This CDR3 comprises 17 residues. In germline, CDR1 is SGHRS, CDR2 YFSETQ. J gave up 4 bases and V 0 bases, and 6 bases lay outside the gene matches. The chain's CDR3 is CASSLAGVAGGYNEQFF. The CDR3 DNA reads as TGCGCCAGCAGCTTGGCCGGAGTAGCGGGAGGGTACAATGAGCAGTTCTTC.

The V and J genes are TRBV28 and TRBJ2-1; TRBD1 matches at 9 bases. Germline values: CDR1 MDHEN, CDR2 SYDVKM. The V segment lost 4 bases and the J segment 8 bases; nucleotides outside the gene matches: 9. This CDR3 region has 15 residues. CDR3 in DNA: TGTGCCAGCAGTTCACGACAGGGGGGAAAGGATGAGCAGTTCTTC. Protein: CASSSRQGGKDEQFF. The whole variable domain, remainder taken from reference TRBV28 and TRBJ2-1, is DVKVTQSSRYLVKRTGEKVFLECVQDMDHENMFWYRQDPGLGLRLIYFSYDVKMKEKGDIPEGYSVSREKKERFSLILESASTNQTSMYLCASSSRQGGKDEQFFGPGTRLTVL.

The CDR3 coding sequence is TGTGCCAGTAGTATAGATCGTGGAAACACCATATATTTT. This translates into CASSIDRGNTIYF. The chain combines TRBV19 with TRBJ1-3; D is ambiguous. CDR3 length: 13 residues. V lost 0 bases and J 3 bases, leaving 3 bases between the germline ends. Per germline, CDR1 LNHDA and CDR2 SQIVND (reference sequence).

This sequence joins TRBV5-8 and TRBJ2-1; 7 bases agree with TRBD1. In germline, CDR1 is SGHTS, CDR2 YDEGEE. There are 13 residues in the CDR3. The V and J ends lost 4 bases and 4 bases, in that order; junction bases with no gene match: 2. CDR3 loop: CASSPDRYNEQFF. Here the CDR3 DNA reads TGTGCCAGCAGCCCGGACAGGTACAATGAGCAGTTCTTC.

The J gene is TRBJ2-7, the V gene TRBV9, with D unclear. V lost 0 bases and J lost 1, with 8 bases in between. Germline V gene sequence: CDR1 SGDLS, CDR2 YYNGEE. The CDR3 is made up of 14 amino acids. The CDR3 sequence: CASSVDSYSYEQYF. The CDR3 DNA sequence: TGTGCCAGCAGCGTAGACAGCTATTCCTACGAGCAGTACTTC.

This clone was seen a single time. The chain has TRBV10-2 and TRBJ1-4, with a possible D match to TRBD1 (5 bases). Per germline, CDR1 WSHSY and CDR2 SAAADI. The CDR3 runs to 14 residues. The germline V and J ends were trimmed by 6 bases and 4 bases, with 12 bases remaining between them. The CDR3 DNA is TGCGCCAGCAGCGCCAGACAGATTAATGAAAAACTGTTTTTT. It specifies CASSARQINEKLFF.

J is TRBJ2-3 and V is TRBV28; no firm D call. Germline lookup yields CDR1 MDHEN and CDR2 SYDVKM. This CDR3 comprises 12 residues. The V gene lost 6 bases and the J gene lost 2 bases, with 6 bases spanning the gap. The CDR3 here is CASRGHTDTQYF. As DNA, the CDR3 is TGTGCCAGCAGGGGCCACACAGATACGCAGTATTTT.